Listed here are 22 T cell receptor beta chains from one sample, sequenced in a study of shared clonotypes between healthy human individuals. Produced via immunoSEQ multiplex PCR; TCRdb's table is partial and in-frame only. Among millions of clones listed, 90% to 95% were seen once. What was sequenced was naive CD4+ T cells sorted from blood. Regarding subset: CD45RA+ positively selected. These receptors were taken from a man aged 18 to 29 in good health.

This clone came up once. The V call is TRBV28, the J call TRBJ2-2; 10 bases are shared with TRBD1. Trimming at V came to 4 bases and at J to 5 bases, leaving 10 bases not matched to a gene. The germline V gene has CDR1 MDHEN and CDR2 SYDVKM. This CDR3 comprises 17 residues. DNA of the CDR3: TGTGCCAGCAGTTCCCCCCCGGGACAGGGGACGACCGGGGAGCTGTTTTTT. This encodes CASSSPPGQGTTGELFF.

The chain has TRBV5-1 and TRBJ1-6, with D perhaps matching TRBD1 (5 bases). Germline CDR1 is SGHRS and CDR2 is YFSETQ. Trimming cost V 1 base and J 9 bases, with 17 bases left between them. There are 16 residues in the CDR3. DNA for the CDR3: TGCGCCAGCAGCTTGAGCCCCGTCGGGACGGGTTCACCCCTCCACTTT. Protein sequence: CASSLSPVGTGSPLHF.

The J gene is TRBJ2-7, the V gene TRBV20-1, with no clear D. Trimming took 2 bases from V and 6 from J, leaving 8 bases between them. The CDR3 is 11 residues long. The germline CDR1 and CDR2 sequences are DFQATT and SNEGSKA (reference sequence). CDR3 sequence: CSARLVSEQYF. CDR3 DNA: TGCAGTGCTAGACTAGTCTCCGAGCAGTACTTC.

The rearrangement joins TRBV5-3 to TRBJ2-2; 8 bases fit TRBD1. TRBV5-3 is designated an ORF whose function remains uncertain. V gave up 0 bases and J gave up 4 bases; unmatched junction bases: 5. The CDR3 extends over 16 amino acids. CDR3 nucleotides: TGTGCCAGAAGCTTGGGACAGGGGACCTTCACCGGGGAGCTGTTTTTT. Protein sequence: CARSLGQGTFTGELFF.

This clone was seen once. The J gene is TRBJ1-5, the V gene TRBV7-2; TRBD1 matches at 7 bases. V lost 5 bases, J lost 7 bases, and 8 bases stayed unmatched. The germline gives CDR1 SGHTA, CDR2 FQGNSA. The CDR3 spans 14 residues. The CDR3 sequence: CASSRDRDGQPQHF. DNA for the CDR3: TGTGCCAGCAGCCGAGACAGGGACGGGCAGCCCCAGCATTTT.

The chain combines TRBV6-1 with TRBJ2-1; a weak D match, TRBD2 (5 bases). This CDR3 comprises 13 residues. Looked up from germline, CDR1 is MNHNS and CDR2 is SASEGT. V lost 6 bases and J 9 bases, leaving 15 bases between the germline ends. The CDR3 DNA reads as TGTGCCAGCAGGTACCGACTATCCGGTGAGCAGTTCTTC. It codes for CASRYRLSGEQFF.

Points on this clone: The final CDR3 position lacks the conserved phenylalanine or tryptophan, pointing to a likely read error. DNA of the CDR3: TGTGCCAGCAGCGCGCCCCGGGACAGGGTCTACGAGCAGTACCTC. It yields the protein CASSAPRDRVYEQYL. The chain uses TRBV7-2 and TRBJ2-7, with TRBD1 matching 9 bases. The CDR3 consists of 15 residues. J gave up 3 bases and V 5 bases, and 8 bases lay outside the gene matches. Germline V CDR1 and CDR2: SGHTA, FQGNSA.

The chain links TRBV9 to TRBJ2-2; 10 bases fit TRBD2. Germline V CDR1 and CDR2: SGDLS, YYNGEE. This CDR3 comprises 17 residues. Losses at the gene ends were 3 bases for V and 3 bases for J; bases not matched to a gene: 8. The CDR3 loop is CASSAQLAGRDTGELFF. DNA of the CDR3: TGTGCCAGCAGCGCGCAACTAGCGGGAAGGGACACCGGGGAGCTGTTTTTT. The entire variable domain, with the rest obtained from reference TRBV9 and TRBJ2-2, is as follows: DSGVTQTPKHLITATGQRVTLRCSPRSGDLSVYWYQQSLDQGLQFLIQYYNGEERAKGNILERFSAQQFPDLHSELNLSSLELGDSALYFCASSAQLAGRDTGELFFGEGSRLTVL.

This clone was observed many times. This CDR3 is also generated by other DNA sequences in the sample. DNA for the CDR3: TGTGCCAGCAGTTTACAGGGGGCTGCTAATGAAAAACTGTTTTTT. Translating gives CASSLQGAANEKLFF. This rearrangement joins TRBV28 to TRBJ1-4; TRBD1 matches 8 bases. After removal of 2 bases from V and 3 bases from J, the junction contained 2 bases not matched to a gene. The germline V gene has CDR1 MDHEN and CDR2 SYDVKM. CDR3 length equals 15 residues. Full variable domain (remainder filled in from reference TRBV28 and TRBJ1-4): DVKVTQSSRYLVKRTGEKVFLECVQDMDHENMFWYRQDPGLGLRLIYFSYDVKMKEKGDIPEGYSVSREKKERFSLILESASTNQTSMYLCASSLQGAANEKLFFGSGTQLSVL.

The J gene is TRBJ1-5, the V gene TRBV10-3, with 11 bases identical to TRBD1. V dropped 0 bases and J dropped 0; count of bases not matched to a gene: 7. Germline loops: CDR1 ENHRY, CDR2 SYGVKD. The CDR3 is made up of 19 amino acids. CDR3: CAISESSGTGGNSNQPQHF. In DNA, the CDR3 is TGTGCCATCAGTGAGTCATCCGGGACAGGGGGTAATAGCAATCAGCCCCAGCATTTT.

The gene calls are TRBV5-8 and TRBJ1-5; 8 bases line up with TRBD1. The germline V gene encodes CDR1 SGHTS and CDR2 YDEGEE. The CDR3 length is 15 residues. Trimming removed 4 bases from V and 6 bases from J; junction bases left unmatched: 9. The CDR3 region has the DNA TGTGCCAGCAGCCTGATGGGACAGGCGGGTCAGCCCCAGCATTTT. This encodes CASSLMGQAGQPQHF. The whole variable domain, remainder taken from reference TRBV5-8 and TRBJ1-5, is EAGVTQSPTHLIKTRGQQATLRCSPISGHTSVYWYQQALGLGLQFLLWYDEGEERNRGNFPPRFSGRQFPNYSSELNVNALELEDSALYLCASSLMGQAGQPQHFGDGTRLSIL.

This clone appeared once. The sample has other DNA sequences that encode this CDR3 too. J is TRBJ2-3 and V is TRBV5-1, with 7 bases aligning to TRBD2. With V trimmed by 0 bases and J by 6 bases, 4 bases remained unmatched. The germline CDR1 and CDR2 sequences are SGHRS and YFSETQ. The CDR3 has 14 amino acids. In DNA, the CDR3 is TGCGCCAGCAGCTTGGGCGGGAGTTCGGATACGCAGTATTTT. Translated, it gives CASSLGGSSDTQYF.

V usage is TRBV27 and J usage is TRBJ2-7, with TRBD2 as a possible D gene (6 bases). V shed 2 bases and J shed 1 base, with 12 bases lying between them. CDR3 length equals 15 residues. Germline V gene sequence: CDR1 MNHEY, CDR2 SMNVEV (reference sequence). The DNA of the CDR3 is TGTGCCAGCAGTTTAGAGGGGCGGGGTTCCTACGAGCAGTACTTC. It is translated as CASSLEGRGSYEQYF.

This chain's CDR3 is CASSLFSSTEAFF. CDR3 coding DNA: TGTGCCAGCAGTTTATTTTCCAGCACTGAAGCTTTCTTT. The gene calls are TRBV27 and TRBJ1-1; D unresolved. Deletions cut 1 base from V and 4 bases from J, with 7 bases between. Germline loops: CDR1 MNHEY, CDR2 SMNVEV (reference sequence). This CDR3 is 13 amino acids long.

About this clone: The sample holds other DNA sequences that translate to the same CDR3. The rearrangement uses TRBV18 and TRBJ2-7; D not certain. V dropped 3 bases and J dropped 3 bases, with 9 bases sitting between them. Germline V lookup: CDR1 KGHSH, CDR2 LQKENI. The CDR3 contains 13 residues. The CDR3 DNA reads TGTGCCAGCTCACCGGGTCGAGACTACGAGCAGTACTTC. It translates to CASSPGRDYEQYF.

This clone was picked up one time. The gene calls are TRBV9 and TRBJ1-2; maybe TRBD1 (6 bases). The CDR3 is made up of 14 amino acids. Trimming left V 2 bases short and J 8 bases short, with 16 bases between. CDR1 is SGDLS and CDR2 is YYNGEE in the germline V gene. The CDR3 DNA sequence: TGTGCCAGCAGCGTCGAACAGGGTCCCTACGGCTACACCTTC. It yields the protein CASSVEQGPYGYTF.

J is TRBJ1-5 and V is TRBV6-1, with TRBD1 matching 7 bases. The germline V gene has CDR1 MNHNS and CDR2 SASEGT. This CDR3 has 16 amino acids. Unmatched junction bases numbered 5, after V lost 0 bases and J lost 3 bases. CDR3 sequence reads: CASSEALGTDNQPQHF. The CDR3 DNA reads TGTGCCAGCAGTGAAGCACTCGGGACAGACAATCAGCCCCAGCATTTT.

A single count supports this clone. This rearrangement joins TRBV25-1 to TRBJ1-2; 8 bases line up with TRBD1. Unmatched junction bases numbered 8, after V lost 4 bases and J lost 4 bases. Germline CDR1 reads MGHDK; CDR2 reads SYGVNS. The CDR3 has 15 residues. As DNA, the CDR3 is TGTGCCAGCAGTGGCCTCGGACAGGGATCCTATGGCTACACCTTC. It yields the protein CASSGLGQGSYGYTF.

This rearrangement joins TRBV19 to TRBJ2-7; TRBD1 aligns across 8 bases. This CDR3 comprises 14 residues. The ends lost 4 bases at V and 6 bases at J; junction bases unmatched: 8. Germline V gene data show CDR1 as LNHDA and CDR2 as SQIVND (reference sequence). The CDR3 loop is CASSTDRGWGEQYF. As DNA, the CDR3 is TGTGCCAGTAGTACCGACAGGGGTTGGGGCGAGCAGTACTTC.

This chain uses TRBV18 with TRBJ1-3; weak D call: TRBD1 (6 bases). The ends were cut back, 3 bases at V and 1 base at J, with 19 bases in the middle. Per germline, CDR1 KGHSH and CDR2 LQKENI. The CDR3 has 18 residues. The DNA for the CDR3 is TGTGCCAGCTCACCGCTAGCGCCGCTGGGGGCGTCTGGAAACACCATATATTTT. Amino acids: CASSPLAPLGASGNTIYF.

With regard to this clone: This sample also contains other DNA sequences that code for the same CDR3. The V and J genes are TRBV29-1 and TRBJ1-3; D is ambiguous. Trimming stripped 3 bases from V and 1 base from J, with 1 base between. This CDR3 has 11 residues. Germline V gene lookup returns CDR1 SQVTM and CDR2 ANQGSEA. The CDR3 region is CSVESGNTIYF. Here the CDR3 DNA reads TGCAGCGTTGAGTCTGGAAACACCATATATTTT.

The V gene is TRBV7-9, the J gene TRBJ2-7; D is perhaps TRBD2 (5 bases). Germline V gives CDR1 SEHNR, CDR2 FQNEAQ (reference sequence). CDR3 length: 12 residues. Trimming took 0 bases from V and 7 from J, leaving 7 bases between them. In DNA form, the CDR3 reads TGTGCCAGCAGCTTAGCGCGGGCGGAGCAGTACTTC. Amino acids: CASSLARAEQYF.